This T cell receptor beta chain was sequenced in a study of T cells after yellow fever vaccination. General observations from the study: Of the clonotypes, a small share occurred in both CD4 and CD8 compartments. The booster response re-showed most primary clones: more than 95% CD4, around 87% CD8. Weaker overall, the secondary response nonetheless peaked faster (day 5 versus 15).

This clonotype was observed at least ten times. The antigen remains undetermined. V shed 0 bases and J 3 bases; nucleotides not matched to a gene: 1. Per the germline V gene, CDR1 is DFQATT and CDR2 is SNEGSKA (reference sequence). CDR3 length equals 13 residues. TCRdb reprocessed the 5' RACE reads with MiXCR, giving one entry per CDR3 protein. The sample yields about 75,000 distinct CDR3 sequences, about 7.2% seen once. This sequence was found in a man younger than 35 who received the YFV17D yellow fever vaccine. V is TRBV20-1 and J is TRBJ1-1, with TRBD1 matching over 7 bases. Sequenced material: CD8+ T cells sorted from PBMCs, taken 10 days after the first yellow fever vaccination. The CDR3 sequence is CSAREQGDTEAFF. The CDR3 nucleotides read TGCAGTGCTAGAGAGCAGGGGGACACTGAAGCTTTCTTT.